This entry describes one T cell receptor beta chain. Its antigen is not identified. CDR3 length: 18 residues. Germline V lookup: CDR1 MNHEY, CDR2 SVGEGT. This sample was taken from a study of CXCR3-negative and CXCR3-positive naive CD8 T cells. Libraries were UMI-labeled 5' RACE TRB cDNA. Reanalyzing the 5' RACE reads, TCRdb keeps one entry per CDR3 protein, without DNA. Recorded for this sample: 45,000 or so distinct CDR3 sequences. Whole-study findings and limits: Comparison of naive CXCR3-negative and CXCR3-positive cells revealed similar TRBV-TRBJ usage, while memory cells differed. Much lower diversity was found in memory CD8+ cells, while both naive subsets had comparably high diversity. CXCR3-positive naive cells had TRB CDR3s that were more hydrophobic than CXCR3-negative naive cells had.

What was sequenced was naive CXCR3- CD8+ T cells from blood. Subset: CD45RO-CCR7+CD27+CD95- naive CD8+ T cells lacking CXCR3 (TNR3-). The V gene is TRBV6-2 or TRBV6-3, the J gene TRBJ2-7; TCRdb designates TRBD1, a call that cannot be tested without DNA. The receptor's source is a human donor in good health. Some clones in this sample may be carry-over from other donors' samples. CDR3 protein: CASSYPLASGGSSYEQYF.